The source of this T cell receptor beta chain is a study of human T cells and chemical hapten exposure. From the RACE reads, TCRdb called clonotypes with MiXCR, one entry per CDR3 protein. Of roughly 89,000 distinct CDR3 sequences in the sample, about a tenth are singletons; the top ten hold roughly 1%. This clonotype has more than one count but fewer than ten. The time point here: patch test 3, about 24 weeks after DPC sensitization. Treatment specified: therapeutic diphenylcyclopropenone sensitization with weekly scalp DPC. CDR3 length: 14 amino acids. Per germline, CDR1 LGHNA and CDR2 YNFKEQ. Trimming shortened V by 4 bases and J by 2 bases, and 12 bases separated the two germline ends.

The starting material was whole blood, obtained in connection with sensitization to the hapten diphenylcyclopropenone (DPC). The sequence derives from a woman between 25 and 40 years old with alopecia areata. Some clones in this sample may be carry-over from other donors' samples. V and J are TRBV4-2 and TRBJ2-7; D might be TRBD1 or TRBD2, each matching 5 bases. The CDR3 here is CASSLGTGAYEQYF. In nucleotides, the CDR3 is TGTGCCAGCAGCCTAGGGACGGGCGCCTACGAGCAGTACTTC.